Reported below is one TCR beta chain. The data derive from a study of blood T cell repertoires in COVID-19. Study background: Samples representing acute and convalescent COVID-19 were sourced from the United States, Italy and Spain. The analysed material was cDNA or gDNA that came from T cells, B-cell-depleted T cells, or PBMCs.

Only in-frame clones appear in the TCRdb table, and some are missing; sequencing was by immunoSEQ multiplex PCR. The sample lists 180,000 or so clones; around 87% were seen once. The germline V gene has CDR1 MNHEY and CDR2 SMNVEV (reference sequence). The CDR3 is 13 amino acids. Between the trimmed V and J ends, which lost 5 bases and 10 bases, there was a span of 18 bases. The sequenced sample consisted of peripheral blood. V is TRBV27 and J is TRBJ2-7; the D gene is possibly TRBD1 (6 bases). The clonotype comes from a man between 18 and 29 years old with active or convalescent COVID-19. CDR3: CASSPTGRRTQYF. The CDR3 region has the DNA TGTGCCAGCAGTCCTACAGGGCGGAGAACACAGTACTTC.